These 31 T cell receptor beta chains were all obtained from the same sample, sequenced in a study of T-cell memory formation after mild COVID-19. TCRdb ran MiXCR on the 5' RACE reads and lists one entry per CDR3 protein. The repertoire holds fewer than 450,000 distinct CDR3 sequences, with around 20% as singletons. Sample: PBMCs or a T cell subset sorted from them (not recorded which). Receptors were obtained from an adult woman who had mild COVID-19 (a few samples of this study predate the infection). Cell type and time point are not known.

The genes are TRBV18 and TRBJ1-1; D is uncertain. From germline, CDR1 is KGHSH and CDR2 LQKENI. V lost 2 bases and J 4 bases, leaving 5 bases between the germline ends. CDR3 length: 12 residues. The CDR3 here is CASSPIGTEAFF. CDR3 sequence (DNA): TGTGCCAGCTCACCAATCGGCACTGAAGCTTTCTTT.

This clonotype has more than one count but fewer than ten. This chain links TRBV12-3 or TRBV12-4 with TRBJ1-2; TRBD1 agrees at 8 bases. The CDR3 consists of 15 residues. The ends lost 6 bases at V and 4 bases at J; junction bases unmatched: 10. The CDR3 DNA is TGTGCCAGCAGCCATATGGACAGGGTATCCTATGGCTACACCTTC. It codes for CASSHMDRVSYGYTF.

V gene TRBV12-3 or TRBV12-4 combines with J gene TRBJ1-2, with a possible D match to TRBD1 (6 bases). The V end lost 2 bases, the J end lost 8 bases, and 9 bases lay between the germline ends. This CDR3 has 12 amino acids. DNA for the CDR3: TGTGCCAGCAGTTTATACAGGGAAGGCTACACCTTC. Amino acid sequence: CASSLYREGYTF.

The CDR3 DNA sequence: TGCAGTGCCCAAGGGGGCAAGCGAGATACGCAGTATTTT. This codes for CSAQGGKRDTQYF. The genes are TRBV20-1 and TRBJ2-3, with 7 bases identical to TRBD1. The CDR3 consists of 13 residues. Trimming cost V 6 bases and J 5 bases; bases outside gene matches: 8. Germline V gives CDR1 DFQATT, CDR2 SNEGSKA (reference sequence).

This clonotype has just a few counts. V is TRBV9 and J is TRBJ2-5; 8 bases match TRBD2. The CDR3 runs 15 residues. Germline CDR1 reads SGDLS; CDR2 reads YYNGEE. Trimming at V came to 3 bases and at J to 5 bases, leaving 9 bases not matched to a gene. CDR3 amino acids: CASSAPGGALETQYF. CDR3 DNA sequence: TGTGCCAGCAGCGCCCCGGGGGGGGCCTTGGAGACCCAGTACTTC. Based on the CDR3 plus reference TRBV9 and TRBJ2-5, the full variable domain is DSGVTQTPKHLITATGQRVTLRCSPRSGDLSVYWYQQSLDQGLQFLIQYYNGEERAKGNILERFSAQQFPDLHSELNLSSLELGDSALYFCASSAPGGALETQYFGPGTRLLVL.

This clonotype was observed many times. The chain couples TRBV4-2 to TRBJ2-7; D gene uncertain. CDR1 is LGHNA and CDR2 is YNFKEQ in the germline V gene. This CDR3 is built from 13 residues. V was trimmed by 0 bases and J by 5 bases, leaving 8 bases between them. CDR3 amino acids: CASSQDLWDEQYF. CDR3 DNA sequence: TGTGCCAGCAGCCAAGATCTGTGGGACGAGCAGTACTTC.

This clonotype came up a few times. The rearrangement uses TRBV4-3 and TRBJ1-1; possibly TRBD1 for D (5 bases). The CDR3 consists of 13 residues. Between the trimmed V and J ends, which lost 2 bases and 5 bases, there was a span of 9 bases. Germline CDR1 and CDR2: LGHNA and YSLEER. The DNA for the CDR3 is TGCGCCAGCAGCCAAATATGGGGGACTGAAGCTTTCTTT. The encoded protein is CASSQIWGTEAFF.

The gene calls are TRBV29-1 and TRBJ1-1, with D possibly TRBD1 on 6 matching bases. CDR1 is SQVTM and CDR2 is ANQGSEA in the germline V gene. This CDR3 comprises 13 residues. V dropped 5 bases and J dropped 2 bases, with 12 bases sitting between them. DNA for the CDR3: TGCAGCGTTTGCCAGGGACAAAACACTGAAGCTTTCTTT. It codes for CSVCQGQNTEAFF.

The J gene is TRBJ2-3, the V gene TRBV24-1; D possibly corresponds to TRBD1 (6 bases). Trimming took 4 bases from V and 3 from J, leaving 13 bases between them. The CDR3 runs 15 residues. Germline values: CDR1 KGHDR, CDR2 SFDVKD. This CDR3 is CATSDQQGRTDTQYF. The CDR3 nucleotides are TGTGCCACCAGTGACCAACAGGGAAGGACAGATACGCAGTATTTT.

This clonotype appeared many times. The CDR3 is CASGQWGSPVEQYF. CDR3 bases: TGTGCCAGCGGACAGTGGGGGAGCCCTGTCGAGCAGTACTTC. The rearrangement uses TRBV27 and TRBJ2-7; TRBD1 might be the D (6 bases). The V gene's germline CDR1 is MNHEY and CDR2 SMNVEV (reference sequence). The V and J ends lost 8 bases and 6 bases respectively, with 20 bases between them. The CDR3 spans 14 residues.

The rearrangement joins TRBV29-1 to TRBJ2-1; the D gene is possibly TRBD2 (5 bases). The CDR3 has 11 residues. CDR1 SQVTM and CDR2 ANQGSEA come from the germline V gene. Trimming cost V 6 bases and J 10 bases, with 13 bases left between them. The CDR3 sequence is CSVHRGEEQFF. DNA of the CDR3: TGCAGCGTCCATCGTGGGGAGGAGCAGTTCTTC.

This clonotype was counted between two and nine times. V is TRBV2 and J is TRBJ2-7, with 9 bases lining up with TRBD1. The V segment lost 0 bases and the J segment 2 bases; nucleotides outside the gene matches: 2. This CDR3 spans 15 amino acids. Germline V lookup: CDR1 SNHLY, CDR2 FYNNEI. CDR3 DNA sequence: TGTGCCAGCAGTGAAGCGGGGACAGGGACCTACGAGCAGTACTTC. As protein: CASSEAGTGTYEQYF.

The chain is built from TRBV18 and TRBJ1-6; D remains unclear. The ends were cut back, 3 bases at V and 0 bases at J, with 12 bases in the middle. Germline V gene data show CDR1 as KGHSH and CDR2 as LQKENI. The CDR3 has 17 amino acids. The CDR3 nucleotides read TGTGCCAGCTCACCCACCCCCGTGAGCTCCTATAATTCACCCCTCCACTTT. This gives the protein CASSPTPVSSYNSPLHF.

V and J are TRBV5-1 and TRBJ1-1, with 8 nucleotides matching TRBD1. The germline V gene has CDR1 SGHRS and CDR2 YFSETQ. J was trimmed by 7 bases and V by 4 bases; bases with no gene match: 6. The CDR3 is 13 amino acids. In DNA form, the CDR3 reads TGCGCCAGCAGCCTGACAGGGGCAGGTGAAGCTTTCTTT. Protein sequence: CASSLTGAGEAFF.

This clonotype has only a few counts. The chain joins TRBV5-1 to TRBJ1-1; a weak D match, TRBD1 (6 bases). This CDR3 has 13 residues. Trimming took off 0 bases at V and 7 bases at J, with 10 bases between the two ends. The V gene's germline CDR1 is SGHRS and CDR2 YFSETQ. The CDR3: CASSLGNRDEAFF. In nucleotides, the CDR3 is TGCGCCAGCAGCTTGGGAAACAGGGATGAAGCTTTCTTT.

The chain couples TRBV12-3 or TRBV12-4 to TRBJ1-1, with unresolved D. The V end was cut by 6 bases, the J end by 4 bases, with 15 bases between. The CDR3 spans 14 residues. CDR3 in amino acids: CASRGVGESTEAFF. CDR3 coding DNA: TGTGCCAGCAGGGGAGTCGGGGAAAGCACTGAAGCTTTCTTT.

A remark on this clonotype: A single base separates this from a much larger clone, so it may be a read error. The J gene is TRBJ1-5, the V gene TRBV24-1; no firm D call. Trimming shortened V by 4 bases and J by 4 bases, and 4 bases separated the two germline ends. Germline V lookup: CDR1 KGHDR, CDR2 SFDVKD. The CDR3 loop spans 12 amino acids. The CDR3 reads CATSDQNQPQHF. CDR3 nucleotides: TGTGCCACCAGTGACCAGAATCAGCCCCAGCATTTT.

In its sample, this clonotype was seen a few times. CDR3 loop: CASSPTGGWSYEQYF. CDR3 bases: TGTGCCAGCAGTCCTACAGGGGGCTGGTCCTACGAGCAGTACTTC. V usage is TRBV12-3 or TRBV12-4 and J usage is TRBJ2-7; TRBD1 aligns across 9 bases. V was pared by 5 bases and J by 1 base, with 6 bases of the junction left unmatched. This CDR3 is built from 15 residues.

There are a few counts of this clonotype. The chain couples TRBV29-1 to TRBJ1-2, with a possible D match to TRBD1 (6 bases). The germline V gene has CDR1 SQVTM and CDR2 ANQGSEA. V dropped 0 bases and J dropped 8 bases, with 10 bases sitting between them. The CDR3 contains 12 residues. The CDR3 is CSVEDLRGGYTF. CDR3 DNA sequence: TGCAGCGTTGAAGATCTTAGGGGGGGCTACACCTTC.

The CDR3 DNA reads TGTGCCACCAACGCGGGCCCCCAGGGAGAGCAGTTCTTC. Translation gives CATNAGPQGEQFF. The rearrangement uses TRBV24-1 and TRBJ2-1; D might be TRBD1 or TRBD2, each matching 5 bases. The CDR3 has 13 residues. V gave up 8 bases and J gave up 10 bases, with 17 bases separating them. CDR1 and CDR2 (germline): KGHDR, SFDVKD.

This clonotype showed up just a few times. This chain uses TRBV20-1 with TRBJ1-2, with TRBD1 matching 9 bases. The CDR3 has 12 residues. With 5 bases clipped from V and 6 bases from J, the junction kept 4 bases outside the gene matches. Per germline, CDR1 DFQATT and CDR2 SNEGSKA (reference sequence). The DNA for the CDR3 is TGCAGTGCTCAAGACAGGGGGGATGGCTACACCTTC. It encodes CSAQDRGDGYTF.

The chain uses TRBV5-6 and TRBJ2-7, with 11 nucleotides matching TRBD2. V shed 0 bases and J 3 bases; nucleotides not matched to a gene: 5. The CDR3 sequence is 16 residues long. Germline-derived CDR1 and CDR2 are SGHDT and YYEEEE. CDR3 bases: TGTGCCAGCAGCTTGGGTGGACTAGCGGGCCTCTACGAGCAGTACTTC. This encodes CASSLGGLAGLYEQYF.

This clonotype appeared a single time. The rearrangement links TRBV12-3 or TRBV12-4 to TRBJ1-5; a weak D match, TRBD1 (5 bases). Trimming removed 3 bases at V and 9 bases at J, with 15 bases between. The CDR3 consists of 14 residues. The CDR3 DNA is TGTGCCAGCAGTTTGAAGGGGTGGGGACGGCCCCAGCATTTT. Translating it yields CASSLKGWGRPQHF.

This clonotype turned up a few times. This rearrangement joins TRBV5-1 to TRBJ2-1; 9 nucleotides align to TRBD2. Germline V lookup: CDR1 SGHRS, CDR2 YFSETQ. This CDR3 has 13 residues. V trimming: 5 bases; J trimming: 4 bases; junction bases outside the gene matches: 1. CDR3 in amino acids: CASSAGGYNEQFF. The CDR3 nucleotides are TGCGCCAGCAGTGCGGGGGGGTACAATGAGCAGTTCTTC.

On this clonotype itself: Compared with germline, one end of the junction differs, possibly owing to a read error. The rearrangement links TRBV9 to TRBJ1-1; no clear D. This CDR3 spans 12 amino acids. Germline V gene sequence: CDR1 SGDLS, CDR2 YYNGEE. The CDR3 loop is CASSIGNAEAFF. CDR3 nucleotides: TGTGCCAGCAGCATAGGGAACGCTGAAGCTTTCTTT.

This clonotype occurred a few times. The chain recombines TRBV30 with TRBJ2-7; TRBD1 matches 7 bases. V lost 7 bases, J lost 0 bases, and 3 bases stayed unmatched. This CDR3 spans 12 amino acids. Germline V gene data show CDR1 as GTSNPN and CDR2 as SVGIG (reference sequence). The CDR3 loop reads CASRQGSYEQYF. CDR3 sequence (DNA): TGTGCCTCCCGACAGGGCTCCTACGAGCAGTACTTC.

The chain combines TRBV7-3 with TRBJ1-1; D is perhaps TRBD1 (6 bases). The germline V and J ends were trimmed by 1 base and 3 bases, with 18 bases remaining between them. Germline V lookup: CDR1 SGHTA, CDR2 FQGTGA. The CDR3 has 17 amino acids. The CDR3 reads CASSLSPGHPSDTEAFF. Written as DNA, the CDR3 is TGTGCCAGCAGCTTAAGTCCGGGACACCCCTCGGACACTGAAGCTTTCTTT.

In its sample, this clonotype was seen a few times. V usage is TRBV9 and J usage is TRBJ2-7; no firm D call. The CDR3 has 13 residues. The germline V and J ends were trimmed by 0 bases and 3 bases, with 7 bases remaining between them. Germline V lookup: CDR1 SGDLS, CDR2 YYNGEE. CDR3 in DNA: TGTGCCAGCAGCGTAGGGCCAGGCTACGAGCAGTACTTC. This codes for CASSVGPGYEQYF.

Only a few counts were recorded for this clonotype. The rearrangement links TRBV6-5 to TRBJ1-3, with D perhaps matching TRBD1 (5 bases). V lost 2 bases and J lost 1, with 9 bases in between. The CDR3 contains 15 residues. Germline V gene lookup returns CDR1 MNHEY and CDR2 SVGAGI. The CDR3 DNA sequence: TGTGCCAGCAGTTACAGGGGAAGTTCTGGAAACACCATATATTTT. The encoded protein is CASSYRGSSGNTIYF.

The sample holds a few counts of this clonotype. The CDR3 region is CATSRDTGIGELFF. The CDR3 DNA reads as TGTGCCACCAGCAGAGATACGGGAATCGGGGAGCTGTTTTTT. The chain is built from TRBV15 and TRBJ2-2; TRBD2 might be the D (5 bases). Trimming took 0 bases from V and 7 from J, leaving 9 bases between them. The germline CDR1 and CDR2 sequences are LNHNV and YYDKDF (reference sequence). This CDR3 has 14 amino acids.

In this sample, this clonotype turned up a few times. The chain couples TRBV9 to TRBJ2-5; 12 bases map to TRBD1. This CDR3 is 14 amino acids long. In germline, CDR1 is SGDLS, CDR2 YYNGEE. The ends lost 1 base at V and 7 bases at J; junction bases unmatched: 2. The CDR3 sequence is CASSVPGQGATQYF. In DNA, the CDR3 is TGTGCCAGCAGCGTACCGGGACAGGGGGCGACCCAGTACTTC.